Sequencing of this T cell receptor beta chain was carried out in a study of beta chain features in type 1 diabetes. The entirety of the isolated RNA underwent reverse transcription, so expressed TCRB transcripts were sequenced. Here immunoSEQ multiplex PCR was the method, and the copy in TCRdb shows in-frame clones only, minus some. The profile covers roughly 330,000 clones, with 11% appearing a single time and around 0.015% taken by the ten largest. Germline lookup yields CDR1 GTSNPN and CDR2 SVGIG (reference sequence). The CDR3 consists of 15 residues. V lost 1 base to trimming and J lost 0 bases, with 11 bases between them.

The TCR originated in a woman aged 25-40 years in good health. The chain uses TRBV30 and TRBJ2-3; D gene uncertain. The specimen was naive CD4+ T cells from blood. CDR3 DNA sequence: TGTGCCTGGAGTGGAATCGCGACTAGCACAGATACGCAGTATTTT. It translates to CAWSGIATSTDTQYF.